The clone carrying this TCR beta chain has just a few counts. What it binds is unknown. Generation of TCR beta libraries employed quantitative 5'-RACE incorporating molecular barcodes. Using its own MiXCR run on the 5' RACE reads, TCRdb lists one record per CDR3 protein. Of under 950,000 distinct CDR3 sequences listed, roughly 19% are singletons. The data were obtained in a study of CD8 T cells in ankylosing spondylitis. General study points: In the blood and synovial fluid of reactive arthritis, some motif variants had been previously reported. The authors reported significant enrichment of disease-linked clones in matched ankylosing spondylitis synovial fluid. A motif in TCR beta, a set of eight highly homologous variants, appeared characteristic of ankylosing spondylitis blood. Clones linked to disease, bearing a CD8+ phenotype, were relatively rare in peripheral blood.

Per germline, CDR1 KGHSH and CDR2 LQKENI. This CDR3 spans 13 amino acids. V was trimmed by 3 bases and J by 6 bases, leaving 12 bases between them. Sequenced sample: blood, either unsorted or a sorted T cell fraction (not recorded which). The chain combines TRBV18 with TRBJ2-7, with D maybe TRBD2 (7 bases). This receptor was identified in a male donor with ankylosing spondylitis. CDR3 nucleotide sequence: TGTGCCAGCTCACCCATAGGGGGGGCCGAGCAGTACTTC. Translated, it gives CASSPIGGAEQYF.